Listed below are T cell receptor beta chains from one sample, sequenced in a study of blood T cell repertoires in COVID-19. TCRdb's table, derived via immunoSEQ multiplex PCR, lists solely in-frame clones and lacks some. This sample has 200,000 to 300,000 clones, with around 88% found just once. The material sequenced was PBMCs or T cells enriched from blood (not recorded which). The receptor set was obtained from a woman in her thirties or forties with acute COVID-19. The conserved cysteine and the conserved F or W are not part of the CDR3 here. The order of the fields is CDR3 protein, clone size, V gene, J gene. Where a row states a size, it is once, few, many or the class of an expanded clone; other rows omit it.

CDR3aa: ASSTTTSGQETQY
abundance: .
v_gene: TRBV19
j_gene: TRBJ2-5

CDR3aa: ASSTGQGQSPLH
abundance: .
v_gene: TRBV5-1
j_gene: TRBJ1-6

CDR3aa: ASSASGTGRTNTEAF
abundance: .
v_gene: TRBV2
j_gene: TRBJ1-1

CDR3aa: ASSFWGDGLNEQF
abundance: .
v_gene: TRBV27
j_gene: TRBJ2-1

CDR3aa: ASSPAVDTQY
abundance: .
v_gene: TRBV7-8
j_gene: TRBJ2-3

CDR3aa: ATSISGTGGRETQY
abundance: .
v_gene: TRBV15
j_gene: TRBJ2-5

CDR3aa: ASSLPGGGGTEAF
abundance: few
v_gene: TRBV5-6
j_gene: TRBJ1-1

CDR3aa: ASSLRAGGFNSPLH
abundance: few
v_gene: TRBV7-2
j_gene: TRBJ1-6

CDR3aa: ASSGRGAGETQY
abundance: .
v_gene: TRBV3-1/TRBV3-2
j_gene: TRBJ2-5

CDR3aa: ASSTGGETQY
abundance: .
v_gene: TRBV2
j_gene: TRBJ2-5

CDR3aa: ASSEMYYEQY
abundance: .
v_gene: TRBV25-1
j_gene: TRBJ2-7

CDR3aa: ASQRQGLSVSYGYT
abundance: .
v_gene: TRBV19
j_gene: TRBJ1-2

CDR3aa: ASSSSTDTQY
abundance: few
v_gene: TRBV5-4
j_gene: TRBJ2-3

CDR3aa: ASRASSGNTIY
abundance: .
v_gene: TRBV7-9
j_gene: TRBJ1-3

CDR3aa: ATTGGGQGVDTQY
abundance: .
v_gene: TRBV7-9
j_gene: TRBJ2-3

CDR3aa: ASSLEQGIGTDTQY
abundance: .
v_gene: TRBV5-6
j_gene: TRBJ2-3

CDR3aa: ASRGLAGGPYNEQF
abundance: .
v_gene: TRBV6-4
j_gene: TRBJ2-1

CDR3aa: ASSFSAVGASSQH
abundance: .
v_gene: TRBV27
j_gene: TRBJ1-5

CDR3aa: ASSQDGGILAGELF
abundance: .
v_gene: TRBV3-1/TRBV3-2
j_gene: TRBJ2-2

CDR3aa: ASSQAPGDTQY
abundance: .
v_gene: TRBV3-1/TRBV3-2
j_gene: TRBJ2-3

CDR3aa: ASSPAGPTDTQY
abundance: .
v_gene: TRBV4-2
j_gene: TRBJ2-3

CDR3aa: ASSSRGTGAYTEAF
abundance: .
v_gene: TRBV18
j_gene: TRBJ1-1

CDR3aa: ASSLERRGSSYNEQF
abundance: .
v_gene: TRBV7-9
j_gene: TRBJ2-1

CDR3aa: ASSPGLVLDTQY
abundance: .
v_gene: TRBV7-2
j_gene: TRBJ2-3

CDR3aa: ASSQDGTPGKDEQF
abundance: .
v_gene: TRBV4-1
j_gene: TRBJ2-1

CDR3aa: ATSDPGLAGERVNTQY
abundance: .
v_gene: TRBV24-1
j_gene: TRBJ2-3

CDR3aa: ASSFSGVSYNEQF
abundance: .
v_gene: TRBV19
j_gene: TRBJ2-1

CDR3aa: ASSIRESGLAEHNEQF
abundance: .
v_gene: TRBV11-3
j_gene: TRBJ2-1

CDR3aa: ASSHRELHGYT
abundance: .
v_gene: TRBV19
j_gene: TRBJ1-2

CDR3aa: ASGWAGTAF
abundance: .
v_gene: TRBV12-5
j_gene: TRBJ2-7

CDR3aa: ASRYRGEDSPLH
abundance: few
v_gene: TRBV7-3
j_gene: TRBJ1-6

CDR3aa: ASSKPGTEAYEQY
abundance: .
v_gene: TRBV27
j_gene: TRBJ2-7

CDR3aa: ASKGRGASTEAF
abundance: .
v_gene: TRBV25-1
j_gene: TRBJ1-1

CDR3aa: ASSQVLAGPADTQY
abundance: once
v_gene: TRBV3-1/TRBV3-2
j_gene: TRBJ2-3

CDR3aa: ASSRGQPYEQY
abundance: .
v_gene: TRBV11-3
j_gene: TRBJ2-7

CDR3aa: ASSPRRQGVAEAF
abundance: .
v_gene: TRBV18
j_gene: TRBJ1-1

CDR3aa: ASNPLVANQPQH
abundance: .
v_gene: TRBV28
j_gene: TRBJ1-5

CDR3aa: ASKVRLGKGDTQY
abundance: .
v_gene: TRBV2
j_gene: TRBJ2-3

CDR3aa: ASSQAGTPQPQH
abundance: .
v_gene: TRBV28
j_gene: TRBJ1-5

CDR3aa: ASSALGGGEQY
abundance: .
v_gene: TRBV13
j_gene: TRBJ2-7

CDR3aa: ASSRTGGNVNEQF
abundance: .
v_gene: TRBV18
j_gene: TRBJ2-1

CDR3aa: ASSQGTNYEQY
abundance: .
v_gene: TRBV3-1/TRBV3-2
j_gene: TRBJ2-7

CDR3aa: ASSAFPSASGDTQY
abundance: .
v_gene: TRBV9
j_gene: TRBJ2-3

CDR3aa: ASSPGRGPEAF
abundance: .
v_gene: TRBV23-1
j_gene: TRBJ1-1

CDR3aa: AWSVLPASSYEQY
abundance: .
v_gene: TRBV30
j_gene: TRBJ2-7

CDR3aa: ASSLQGLTGNTIY
abundance: .
v_gene: TRBV5-5
j_gene: TRBJ1-3

CDR3aa: ASRRLAANTGELF
abundance: few
v_gene: TRBV2
j_gene: TRBJ2-2

CDR3aa: ASRGGTGITEAF
abundance: once
v_gene: TRBV5-6
j_gene: TRBJ1-1

CDR3aa: ASSYNSGSYNEQF
abundance: once
v_gene: TRBV6-5
j_gene: TRBJ2-1

CDR3aa: ASSPVAKKTDTQY
abundance: .
v_gene: TRBV7-9
j_gene: TRBJ2-3

CDR3aa: ASSIGTGSSPLH
abundance: .
v_gene: TRBV19
j_gene: TRBJ1-6

CDR3aa: ASRPGLAGSEQY
abundance: .
v_gene: TRBV2
j_gene: TRBJ2-7

CDR3aa: ATSREVADLNTGELF
abundance: .
v_gene: TRBV15
j_gene: TRBJ2-2

CDR3aa: SVLRGEEAF
abundance: .
v_gene: TRBV29-1
j_gene: TRBJ1-1

CDR3aa: ASRRQGALDEQF
abundance: .
v_gene: TRBV27
j_gene: TRBJ2-1

CDR3aa: ASSPSLAGVAGELF
abundance: .
v_gene: TRBV18
j_gene: TRBJ2-2

CDR3aa: ASSLVDVGANEQF
abundance: .
v_gene: TRBV11-2
j_gene: TRBJ2-1

CDR3aa: ASSQASKGYTEAF
abundance: .
v_gene: TRBV14
j_gene: TRBJ1-1

CDR3aa: AWSPGGVDQPQH
abundance: .
v_gene: TRBV30
j_gene: TRBJ1-5

CDR3aa: ASSVPSRDTQY
abundance: .
v_gene: TRBV9
j_gene: TRBJ2-3